The TCR beta chain under discussion was sequenced for a study of T cell repertoires in cytomegalovirus infection. Study results and limitations: The study found HLA-C-restricted CMV-specific TCR beta clonotypes dominating the ex vivo response.

Trimming removed 5 bases from V and 4 bases from J; junction bases left unmatched: 8. The CDR3 runs 15 residues. Germline-derived CDR1 and CDR2 are LGHNT and FRNRAP. TCRdb used MiXCR to reprocess the reads, holding one entry per CDR3 protein. The sample contains about 130,000 distinct CDR3 sequences, roughly 9% of which appear only once. This clonotype came up many times. Its antigen is undetermined. The chain couples TRBV12-5 to TRBJ2-1; 7 bases map to TRBD2. Sequencing used PBMCs. The sequence was obtained from a human donor in good health (CMV status not recorded). Some clones in this sample may be carry-over from other donors' samples. The DNA for the CDR3 is TGTGCTAGTGGTCCCGTTGGGGGGGGGTACAATGAGCAGTTCTTC. This gives the protein CASGPVGGGYNEQFF.